The entry below describes one TCR beta chain. This sample stems from a study of radiation and T cells in renal cell carcinoma. Produced via immunoSEQ multiplex PCR; TCRdb's table is partial and in-frame only. The sample includes about 150,000 clones, 88% of them seen just once. Time point: baseline pretreatment blood. Treatment: 15 Gy SBRT to primary tumor, nephrectomy 4 weeks later. This CDR3 region has 15 residues. The trim removed 5 bases at V and 1 base at J, leaving 7 bases unmatched. Germline CDR1 reads SGHTA; CDR2 reads FQGNSA. The chain joins TRBV7-2 to TRBJ1-1; TRBD1 agrees at 7 bases. The sequenced sample was blood, obtained from a patient whose treatment included radiotherapy and nephrectomy. This sequence was found in an older woman with renal cell carcinoma. In nucleotides, the CDR3 is TGTGCCAGCAGCCCCTCCGGGACAGCGAACACTGAAGCTTTCTTT. It translates to CASSPSGTANTEAFF.